Presented here are 16 T cell receptor beta chains from one specimen sequenced in a study of shared clonotypes between healthy human individuals. The table came from immunoSEQ multiplex PCR; TCRdb's copy has only in-frame clones and leaves some out. Of millions of clones in the sample, over 85% were seen once. Sequencing was performed on naive CD4+ T cells from PBMCs. Subset described: CD45RA+ positively selected. The receptors here all came from a young man in good health. Some clones in this sample may be carry-over from other donors' samples.

This chain connects TRBV10-3 to TRBJ2-5; D remains unclear. The J call may be wrong; the DNA end is better matched by TRBJ2-7. This CDR3 comprises 14 residues. Germline CDR1 reads ENHRY; CDR2 reads SYGVKD. CDR3 in DNA: TGTGCCATCAGTGAGCCCTTCGGCTCCTACGAGCAGTACTTC. This translates into CAISEPFGSYEQYF.

This clone occurred a few times. J is TRBJ2-2 and V is TRBV28; TRBD1 might be the D (6 bases). Germline-derived CDR1 and CDR2 are MDHEN and SYDVKM. Trimming left V 10 bases short and J 5 bases short, with 17 bases between. The CDR3 has 14 residues. The CDR3 is CAIWGRGGTGELFF. In DNA, the CDR3 is TGTGCCATCTGGGGCAGGGGCGGAACCGGGGAGCTGTTTTTT.

V gene TRBV10-2 combines with J gene TRBJ2-1; 9 bases match TRBD2. CDR1 and CDR2 (germline): WSHSY, SAAADI. V trimming: 5 bases; J trimming: 8 bases; junction bases outside the gene matches: 19. This CDR3 has 18 residues. The CDR3: CASSLLAGWVPSGDEQFF. CDR3 DNA sequence: TGCGCCAGCAGTTTGCTAGCGGGATGGGTCCCCTCTGGCGATGAGCAGTTCTTC.

This clone appeared a single time. This rearrangement joins TRBV7-2 to TRBJ2-1, with TRBD2 matching over 7 bases. With 5 bases clipped from V and 7 bases from J, the junction kept 17 bases outside the gene matches. The CDR3 runs 17 residues. Per the germline V gene, CDR1 is SGHTA and CDR2 is FQGNSA. The CDR3 is CASSRLVGAGRLNEQFF. The CDR3 DNA is TGTGCCAGCAGCCGCTTAGTTGGAGCGGGAAGGTTGAATGAGCAGTTCTTC.

A few counts support this clone. The gene calls are TRBV28 and TRBJ1-1; D gene ambiguous. The CDR3 has 12 amino acids. Germline assignment: CDR1 MDHEN and CDR2 SYDVKM. The V end was cut by 6 bases, the J end by 3 bases, with 8 bases between. This chain's CDR3 is CASSGIYTEAFF. The CDR3 nucleotides read TGTGCCAGCAGCGGGATTTACACTGAAGCTTTCTTT.

Remarks on this clone: Other DNA sequences in the same sample also yield this CDR3. The chain combines TRBV5-1 with TRBJ1-1; D not resolved. V shed 2 bases and J shed 3 bases, with 8 bases lying between them. The length of the CDR3 is 13 residues. Germline V gene data show CDR1 as SGHRS and CDR2 as YFSETQ. The CDR3 nucleotides read TGCGCCAGCAGCTTATTTCTGGACACTGAAGCTTTCTTT. This encodes CASSLFLDTEAFF.

The chain couples TRBV6-5 to TRBJ1-1; TRBD1 might be the D (5 bases). V gave up 0 bases and J gave up 0 bases, with 11 bases separating them. The CDR3 is 16 residues long. Germline CDR1 and CDR2: MNHEY and SVGAGI. The DNA for the CDR3 is TGTGCCAGCAGTTACTCCCAGACAGCTCTGAACACTGAAGCTTTCTTT. It is translated as CASSYSQTALNTEAFF.

V is TRBV11-2 and J is TRBJ2-6, with D possibly TRBD1 on 5 matching bases. CDR3 length equals 15 residues. CDR1 is SGHAT and CDR2 is FQNNGV in the germline V gene. Between the trimmed V and J ends, which lost 2 bases and 3 bases, there was a span of 8 bases. The CDR3 DNA sequence: TGTGCCAGCAGCTTACAGGGCTTTGGGGCCAACGTCCTGACTTTC. As protein: CASSLQGFGANVLTF.

The genes are TRBV5-4 and TRBJ1-4; TRBD1 aligns across 7 bases. Per the germline V gene, CDR1 is SGHNT and CDR2 is YYREEE (reference sequence). J gave up 7 bases and V 1 base, and 7 bases lay outside the gene matches. The CDR3 spans 15 residues. CDR3 sequence (DNA): TGTGCCAGCAGCTTGACGGGGGCAGGGGGTGAAAAACTGTTTTTT. Translating gives CASSLTGAGGEKLFF.

This rearrangement joins TRBV6-5 to TRBJ2-3; D gene unclear. The V gene's germline CDR1 is MNHEY and CDR2 SVGAGI. The CDR3 totals 13 residues. V lost 1 base and J lost 6, with 8 bases in between. In DNA, the CDR3 is TGTGCCAGCAGTTACTTCCATGGGGATACGCAGTATTTT. Amino acids: CASSYFHGDTQYF.

J is TRBJ2-2 and V is TRBV4-1; TRBD2 matches 7 bases. Per germline, CDR1 MGHRA and CDR2 YSYEKL. V was clipped by 2 bases and J by 4 bases; unmatched bases: 4. The CDR3 has 15 residues. The CDR3: CASSQPLAVTGELFF. The CDR3 region has the DNA TGCGCCAGCAGCCAACCGCTAGCGGTCACCGGGGAGCTGTTTTTT.

The J gene is TRBJ2-1, the V gene TRBV5-1, with 11 bases aligning to TRBD2. CDR3 length equals 16 residues. Germline CDR1 and CDR2: SGHRS and YFSETQ. Trimming took 3 bases from V and 7 from J; bases not matched to a gene: 9. Here the CDR3 DNA reads TGCGCCAGCAGCTCCCTTACTAGCGGGAGCTGGAATGAGCAGTTCTTC. Its protein product is CASSSLTSGSWNEQFF.

The J gene is TRBJ1-1, the V gene TRBV7-2; no clear D. V lost 5 bases, J lost 4 bases, and 14 bases lay in between. This CDR3 has 14 residues. The germline gives CDR1 SGHTA, CDR2 FQGNSA. The CDR3 is CASSPRKAATEAFF. The DNA for the CDR3 is TGTGCCAGCAGCCCCCGGAAGGCCGCCACTGAAGCTTTCTTT. Filled out from reference TRBV7-2 and TRBJ1-1, the complete variable domain reads GAGVSQSPSNKVTEKGKDVELRCDPISGHTALYWYRQSLGQGLEFLIYFQGNSAPDKSGLPSDRFSAERTGGSVSTLTIQRTQQEDSAVYLCASSPRKAATEAFFGQGTRLTVV.

In regard to this clone: Other DNA sequences in this sample translate to the same CDR3. The J gene is TRBJ2-7, the V gene TRBV9, with D perhaps being TRBD1 or TRBD2 (5 bases each). Germline V lookup: CDR1 SGDLS, CDR2 YYNGEE. Trimming shortened V by 0 bases and J by 0 bases, and 10 bases separated the two germline ends. The CDR3 runs to 15 residues. DNA for the CDR3: TGTGCCAGCAGCGTAGGGGGGACGAGCTCCTACGAGCAGTACTTC. Its protein product is CASSVGGTSSYEQYF.

The chain employs TRBV5-1 and TRBJ1-1; D ambiguous. Germline V gene data show CDR1 as SGHRS and CDR2 as YFSETQ. Trimming shortened V by 1 base and J by 6 bases, and 13 bases separated the two germline ends. The CDR3 contains 14 residues. The CDR3 here is CASSLSAGYPEAFF. CDR3 DNA: TGCGCCAGCAGCTTGTCCGCAGGATACCCTGAAGCTTTCTTT.

Points on this clone: Other DNA variants within this sample encode the same CDR3. V gene TRBV11-3 combines with J gene TRBJ2-3, with D hard to call. Germline assignment: CDR1 SGHNT and CDR2 YENEEA. This CDR3 is built from 13 residues. The ends were cut back, 5 bases at V and 5 bases at J, with 11 bases in the middle. The CDR3 is CASSPNRGDTQYF. The CDR3 nucleotides read TGTGCCAGCAGCCCAAATCGAGGAGATACGCAGTATTTT.